This TCR beta chain comes out of a study of cytomegalovirus exposure and HLA in healthy donors. The primer mix had 60 Vbeta and 13 Jbeta primers. Using immunoSEQ multiplex PCR, the repertoire was profiled, and TCRdb retains in-frame clones only, with some absent. The table records about 130,000 clones, roughly 88% of them present only once. The germline CDR1 and CDR2 sequences are MGHDK and SYGVNS. V lost 1 base, J lost 4 bases, and 6 bases stayed unmatched. The CDR3 is 16 residues long. The specimen sequenced was PBMCs. The gene calls are TRBV25-1 and TRBJ1-3; TRBD1 aligns across 8 bases. The receptor was derived from a woman under 30 in good health and CMV-seropositive. CDR3 protein: CASSEFSGQGGNTIYF. The DNA of the CDR3 is TGTGCCAGCAGTGAATTTAGTGGACAGGGAGGAAACACCATATATTTT.